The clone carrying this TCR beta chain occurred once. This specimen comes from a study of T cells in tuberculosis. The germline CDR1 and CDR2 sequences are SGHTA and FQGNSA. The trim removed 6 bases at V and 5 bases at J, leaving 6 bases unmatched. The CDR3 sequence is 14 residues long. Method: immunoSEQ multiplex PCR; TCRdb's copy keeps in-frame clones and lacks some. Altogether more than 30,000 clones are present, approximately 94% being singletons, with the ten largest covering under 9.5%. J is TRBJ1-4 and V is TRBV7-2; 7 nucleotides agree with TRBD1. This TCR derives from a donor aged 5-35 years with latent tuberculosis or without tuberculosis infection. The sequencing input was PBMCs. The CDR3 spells CASRSTGLNEKLFF. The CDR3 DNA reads TGTGCCAGCAGATCGACAGGGTTGAATGAAAAACTGTTTTTT. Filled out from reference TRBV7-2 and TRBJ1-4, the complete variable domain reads GAGVSQSPSNKVTEKGKDVELRCDPISGHTALYWYRQSLGQGLEFLIYFQGNSAPDKSGLPSDRFSAERTGGSVSTLTIQRTQQEDSAVYLCASRSTGLNEKLFFGSGTQLSVL.